A single sample is the source of the 25 T cell receptor beta chains below, sequenced in a study of response to subunit inactivated influenza vaccine. TCRdb passed the RT-PCR reads through MiXCR, listing each CDR3 protein once. The sample comprises some 640,000 distinct CDR3 sequences, about 15% of which are singletons, and 6% to 8% rests with the top ten. The sequences come from PBMCs from blood, collected roughly 2 weeks before vaccination. These TCRs come from a man aged 50 to 59 who received an inactivated influenza vaccine.

This clonotype was detected only once. CDR3 region: CASSLALRPDTQYF. The DNA for the CDR3 is TGTGCCAGCAGCTTAGCGTTGCGGCCAGATACGCAGTATTTT. The chain combines TRBV7-2 with TRBJ2-3; D unresolved. The CDR3 extends over 14 amino acids. Trimming took off 0 bases at V and 4 bases at J, with 8 bases between the two ends. CDR1 and CDR2 (germline): SGHTA, FQGNSA.

This chain uses TRBV7-2 with TRBJ2-7; tentatively, D is TRBD1 (5 bases). Looked up from germline, CDR1 is SGHTA and CDR2 is FQGNSA. The V end was cut by 1 base, the J end by 6 bases, with 13 bases between. The CDR3 has 14 residues. The CDR3 here is CASSLVIGAFEQYF. The CDR3 bases are TGTGCCAGCAGCTTAGTAATAGGGGCCTTCGAGCAGTACTTC.

This clonotype occurred a few times. This chain links TRBV9 with TRBJ2-1; perhaps D is TRBD1 or TRBD2 (5 bases each). Germline V gene lookup returns CDR1 SGDLS and CDR2 YYNGEE. The CDR3 totals 15 residues. Trimming stripped 3 bases from V and 0 bases from J, with 10 bases between. The CDR3 bases are TGTGCCAGCAGCGACCCCGGGACCTCCTACAATGAGCAGTTCTTC. Its protein product is CASSDPGTSYNEQFF.

This clonotype occurred a few times. DNA for the CDR3: TGCAGTGCTAGGCCCCCGGGGGGCGGATTCTCCTATAATTCACCCCTCCACTTT. It codes for CSARPPGGGFSYNSPLHF. The chain has TRBV20-1 and TRBJ1-6, with a possible D match to TRBD1 (6 bases). The CDR3 runs 18 residues. Germline CDR1 reads DFQATT; CDR2 reads SNEGSKA (reference sequence). The V end was cut by 3 bases, the J end by 0 bases, with 18 bases between.

The V and J genes are TRBV7-9 and TRBJ2-3; 8 bases line up with TRBD1. V trimming: 5 bases; J trimming: 3 bases; junction bases outside the gene matches: 7. Per the germline V gene, CDR1 is SEHNR and CDR2 is FQNEAQ (reference sequence). This CDR3 has 15 residues. The CDR3 protein is CASSMGTGGTDTQYF. The DNA for the CDR3 is TGTGCCAGCAGCATGGGGACAGGAGGGACAGATACGCAGTATTTT.

The chain joins TRBV11-2 to TRBJ2-7; 10 bases match TRBD1. J lost 7 bases, V lost 5 bases, and 8 bases had no gene match. This CDR3 region has 14 residues. Germline CDR1 is SGHAT and CDR2 is FQNNGV. Here the CDR3 DNA reads TGTGCCAGCAGCCCCTCGACAGGGGGCTATGAGCAGTACTTC. Its protein product is CASSPSTGGYEQYF. Filled out from reference TRBV11-2 and TRBJ2-7, the complete variable domain reads EAGVAQSPRYKIIEKRQSVAFWCNPISGHATLYWYQQILGQGPKLLIQFQNNGVVDDSQLPKDRFSAERLKGVDSTLKIQPAKLEDSAVYLCASSPSTGGYEQYFGPGTRLTVT.

This clonotype was observed a handful of times. The genes are TRBV5-5 and TRBJ2-1; D remains unclear. The CDR3 is 14 amino acids. V gave up 1 base and J gave up 7 bases, with 12 bases separating them. In germline, CDR1 is SGHKS, CDR2 YYEKEE (reference sequence). CDR3 amino acids: CASSLWLHGNEQFF. CDR3 nucleotides: TGTGCCAGCAGCTTGTGGCTTCACGGGAATGAGCAGTTCTTC.

This clonotype came up a few times. This chain links TRBV28 with TRBJ1-6; D remains ambiguous. Germline CDR1 is MDHEN and CDR2 is SYDVKM. V was shortened by 1 base and J by 6 bases, with 7 bases between the two germline ends. CDR3 length: 14 amino acids. CDR3 nucleotides: TGTGCCAGCAGTTTATTTGCCCCTAATTCACCCCTCCACTTT. Encoded protein: CASSLFAPNSPLHF.

This clonotype was counted between two and nine times. This sequence joins TRBV28 and TRBJ2-1, with TRBD2 matching over 10 bases. Germline V gene data show CDR1 as MDHEN and CDR2 as SYDVKM. The CDR3 extends over 16 amino acids. V shed 6 bases and J 2 bases; nucleotides not matched to a gene: 7. CDR3 residues: CASSLLAGLTYNEQFF. CDR3 in DNA: TGTGCCAGCAGCTTACTAGCGGGGCTAACCTACAATGAGCAGTTCTTC. Combining the CDR3 with reference TRBV28 and TRBJ2-1 gives the whole variable domain DVKVTQSSRYLVKRTGEKVFLECVQDMDHENMFWYRQDPGLGLRLIYFSYDVKMKEKGDIPEGYSVSREKKERFSLILESASTNQTSMYLCASSLLAGLTYNEQFFGPGTRLTVL.

A few counts support this clonotype. This rearrangement joins TRBV4-1 to TRBJ2-6; TRBD1 is a possible D gene (6 bases). Germline V gene data show CDR1 as MGHRA and CDR2 as YSYEKL. The CDR3 runs 16 residues. The germline V and J ends were trimmed by 0 bases and 4 bases, with 10 bases remaining between them. CDR3 in amino acids: CASSQDSGAGANVLTF. CDR3 bases: TGCGCCAGCAGCCAAGATTCAGGGGCAGGGGCCAACGTCCTGACTTTC.

This clonotype came up a few times. The chain recombines TRBV11-2 with TRBJ2-7, with D uncertain. This CDR3 contains 14 residues. Germline CDR1 is SGHAT and CDR2 is FQNNGV. V was shortened by 5 bases and J by 2 bases, with 13 bases between the two germline ends. CDR3 protein: CASSARQPPYEQYF. The CDR3 nucleotides are TGTGCCAGCAGCGCACGACAACCCCCCTACGAGCAGTACTTC.

This clonotype was detected a few times. The V and J genes are TRBV20-1 and TRBJ2-1, with a tentative D call TRBD1 (5 bases). The CDR3 has 11 amino acids. The V end lost 6 bases, the J end lost 9 bases, and 12 bases lay between the germline ends. The germline gives CDR1 DFQATT, CDR2 SNEGSKA (reference sequence). In nucleotides, the CDR3 is TGCAGTGCGCGAGGTGACAGTGAGCAGTTCTTC. This gives the protein CSARGDSEQFF.

V and J are TRBV5-1 and TRBJ1-1, with TRBD1 identical over 11 bases. Germline CDR1 is SGHRS and CDR2 is YFSETQ. CDR3 length equals 15 residues. V shed 4 bases and J 10 bases; nucleotides not matched to a gene: 12. The CDR3 DNA reads TGCGCCAGCAGCCAAGCACCCCGGGACAGGGGGATAGCTTTCTTT. This codes for CASSQAPRDRGIAFF.

There are a few counts of this clonotype. The genes are TRBV7-2 and TRBJ1-1, with no clear D. Trimming pared 2 bases from V and 1 base from J, leaving 8 bases between. CDR1 is SGHTA, CDR2 FQGNSA, per germline. CDR3 length equals 14 residues. CDR3 DNA sequence: TGTGCCAGCAGCTTACTTCCCAAGAACACTGAAGCTTTCTTT. It encodes CASSLLPKNTEAFF.

This clonotype was seen a few times. V usage is TRBV7-2 and J usage is TRBJ2-7; perhaps TRBD2 as D (5 bases). Germline assignment: CDR1 SGHTA and CDR2 FQGNSA. This CDR3 spans 12 amino acids. The V end was cut by 5 bases, the J end by 7 bases, with 12 bases between. The CDR3 DNA reads as TGTGCCAGCAGCCGGGCGGGTTGGGAGCAGTACTTC. This gives the protein CASSRAGWEQYF.

The V and J genes are TRBV7-9 and TRBJ2-5, with D possibly TRBD2 on 6 matching bases. The V gene lost 2 bases and the J gene lost 1 base, with 14 bases spanning the gap. Germline V gene sequence: CDR1 SEHNR, CDR2 FQNEAQ (reference sequence). The CDR3 contains 16 residues. This CDR3 reads CASSLPRGSGQETQYF. Here the CDR3 DNA reads TGTGCCAGCAGCTTACCCCGGGGTAGCGGCCAAGAGACCCAGTACTTC.

This clonotype appeared many times. This chain joins TRBV14 and TRBJ1-2; 7 positions agree with TRBD1. Losses at the gene ends were 3 bases for V and 2 bases for J; bases not matched to a gene: 0. This CDR3 is built from 13 residues. Germline lookup yields CDR1 SGHDN and CDR2 FVKESK. The CDR3 is CASSQGQNYGYTF. CDR3 sequence (DNA): TGTGCCAGCAGCCAGGGACAGAACTATGGCTACACCTTC.

A few counts support this clonotype. This chain connects TRBV4-2 to TRBJ2-3, with 7 bases lining up with TRBD2. Germline CDR1 LGHNA, CDR2 YNFKEQ. J was trimmed by 8 bases and V by 1 base; bases with no gene match: 6. This CDR3 spans 14 amino acids. This chain's CDR3 is CASSQGRELGTQYF. The DNA for the CDR3 is TGTGCCAGCAGCCAAGGGCGGGAGTTAGGTACGCAGTATTTT.

J is TRBJ2-7 and V is TRBV30; 9 nucleotides line up with TRBD1. The V gene end was trimmed by 4 bases and the J gene end by 10 bases; junction bases not matched to a gene: 8. Germline-derived CDR1 and CDR2 are GTSNPN and SVGIG (reference sequence). The CDR3 spans 12 residues. The CDR3 sequence: CAWTGQGSFQYF. The CDR3 DNA sequence: TGTGCCTGGACCGGACAGGGGTCGTTTCAGTACTTC.

In this sample, this clonotype turned up many times. J is TRBJ2-2 and V is TRBV5-1; no firm D call. CDR3 length: 13 residues. The germline CDR1 and CDR2 sequences are SGHRS and YFSETQ. The V end lost 5 bases, the J end lost 0 bases, and 5 bases lay between the germline ends. Written as DNA, the CDR3 is TGCGCCAGCAGAGAATCGAACACCGGGGAGCTGTTTTTT. Translating gives CASRESNTGELFF.

CDR3: CASATPAKNIQYF. CDR3 DNA: TGTGCCAGCGCTACACCAGCCAAAAACATTCAGTACTTC. This chain uses TRBV2 with TRBJ2-4; D remains unclear. V dropped 8 bases and J dropped 0 bases, with 8 bases sitting between them. The CDR3 totals 13 residues. Per the germline V gene, CDR1 is SNHLY and CDR2 is FYNNEI.

This clonotype was seen a few times. The V gene is TRBV29-1, the J gene TRBJ1-4; D not resolved. Per germline, CDR1 SQVTM and CDR2 ANQGSEA. The CDR3 consists of 11 residues. The ends were cut back, 4 bases at V and 7 bases at J, with 7 bases in the middle. The CDR3 region has the DNA TGCAGCGTTGTCGAGGGTGAAAAACTGTTTTTT. It codes for CSVVEGEKLFF.

The chain combines TRBV4-1 with TRBJ2-5; 7 bases line up with TRBD1. Germline CDR1 MGHRA, CDR2 YSYEKL. V trimming: 1 base; J trimming: 5 bases; junction bases outside the gene matches: 7. This CDR3 spans 15 amino acids. In DNA form, the CDR3 reads TGCGCCAGCAGCCAAGTACAAGGGGGCTGGGAGACCCAGTACTTC. Amino acids: CASSQVQGGWETQYF.

This clonotype was observed a few times. The chain recombines TRBV12-3 or TRBV12-4 with TRBJ1-2, with 7 nucleotides matching TRBD1. V shed 5 bases and J 2 bases; nucleotides not matched to a gene: 5. CDR3 length: 14 residues. The CDR3 spells CASSDTGANYGYTF. The CDR3, as DNA: TGTGCCAGCAGTGACACAGGGGCGAACTATGGCTACACCTTC.

This clonotype was recorded a few times. The J gene is TRBJ2-3, the V gene TRBV11-2, with D perhaps TRBD1 (6 bases). Trimming took off 2 bases at V and 6 bases at J, with 15 bases between the two ends. The CDR3 length is 15 residues. From germline, CDR1 is SGHAT and CDR2 FQNNGV. The CDR3 DNA reads TGTGCCAGCAGCTTATCAGGGGTTTGGGGGGATACGCAGTATTTT. Translating it yields CASSLSGVWGDTQYF.